These T cell receptor beta chains were read from a single sample in a study of T cell changes during pregnancy in multiple sclerosis. The assay was immunoSEQ multiplex PCR, and TCRdb's table has in-frame clones only and misses some. The data hold approximately 45,000 clones, with approximately 80% observed a single time. The sample consisted of CD4+ T cells from peripheral blood mononuclear cells, taken before pregnancy. Source of these receptors: a female donor with multiple sclerosis, enrolled in a pregnancy study. Each CDR3 is given with its conserved first and last residue. Each record gives: clone size, D gene, V gene, J gene, CDR3 DNA, CDR3 protein. The D gene is left open where the match is weak. Size is omitted from some rows. Given values are once, few, many or a class for expanded clones.

size: NA
D: NA
V: TRBV10-3
J: TRBJ2-7
DNA: TGTGCCATCGCGGGGAGCACCTACGAGCAGTACTTC
CDR3: CAIAGSTYEQYF

size: NA
D: NA
V: TRBV29-1
J: TRBJ1-3
DNA: TGCAGCGTTCAACAGGTGAATACTGGAAACACCATATATTTT
CDR3: CSVQQVNTGNTIYF

size: NA
D: TRBD2
V: TRBV5-4
J: TRBJ2-1
DNA: TGTGCCAGCAGCGGGGCGGGGGATTGGGGCAATGAGCAGTTCTTC
CDR3: CASSGAGDWGNEQFF

size: NA
D: NA
V: TRBV2
J: TRBJ2-2
DNA: TGTGCCAGCAGTGATAAGGGGCCCCACACCGGGGAGCTGTTTTTT
CDR3: CASSDKGPHTGELFF

size: once
D: TRBD2
V: TRBV5-1
J: TRBJ2-5
DNA: TGCGCCAGCAGCTTGGGAGCGGGGGGGCGCCAAGAGACCCAGTACTTC
CDR3: CASSLGAGGRQETQYF

size: NA
D: TRBD1
V: TRBV5-4
J: TRBJ2-1
DNA: TGTGCCAGCAGCTACGACAGGGGAGGAACTTTTTACAATGAGCAGTTCTTC
CDR3: CASSYDRGGTFYNEQFF

size: NA
D: TRBD1
V: TRBV10-3
J: TRBJ2-2
DNA: TGTGCCATCCGACAGGGCCTTCGGTCCGGGGAGCTGTTTTTT
CDR3: CAIRQGLRSGELFF

size: NA
D: TRBD1
V: TRBV30
J: TRBJ2-3
DNA: TGTGCCTGGAGTATCTACGGGACAGGGGACACAGATACGCAGTATTTT
CDR3: CAWSIYGTGDTDTQYF

size: few
D: NA
V: TRBV19
J: TRBJ2-5
DNA: TGTGCCAGTAGTATAGGGAGAGAGACCCAGTACTTC
CDR3: CASSIGRETQYF

size: NA
D: TRBD2
V: TRBV5-4
J: TRBJ2-3
DNA: TGTGCCAGCAGCCCGAGCGGGGGGGCCTCAGATACGCAGTATTTT
CDR3: CASSPSGGASDTQYF

size: NA
D: TRBD2
V: TRBV6-6
J: TRBJ2-1
DNA: TGTGCCAGCAGTCTAGCGGGAGTTGTCGGTGAGCAGTTCTTC
CDR3: CASSLAGVVGEQFF

size: NA
D: NA
V: TRBV27
J: TRBJ2-7
DNA: TGTGCCAGCAGTTCAATTAGCGACAACTACGAGCAGTACTTC
CDR3: CASSSISDNYEQYF

size: NA
D: NA
V: TRBV18
J: TRBJ1-1
DNA: TGTGCCAGCTCACAAGGGGCTAACACTGAAGCTTTCTTT
CDR3: CASSQGANTEAFF

size: NA
D: TRBD1
V: TRBV7-2
J: TRBJ1-5
DNA: TGTGCCAGCAGCTTAGGCTCAGGGGGTAACATATTTAGCAATCAGCCCCAGCATTTT
CDR3: CASSLGSGGNIFSNQPQHF

size: NA
D: TRBD2
V: TRBV7-2
J: TRBJ2-3
DNA: TGTGCCAGCAGCTTAGTCGGGGGGGCCACAGATACGCAGTATTTT
CDR3: CASSLVGGATDTQYF

size: NA
D: TRBD1
V: TRBV9
J: TRBJ2-7
DNA: TGTGCCAGCAGCACTCGGGACAGCGGCTACGAGCAGTACTTC
CDR3: CASSTRDSGYEQYF

size: NA
D: NA
V: TRBV5-5
J: TRBJ1-2
DNA: TGTGCCAGCAGCACCCTCGGAGACTATGGCTACACCTTC
CDR3: CASSTLGDYGYTF

size: few
D: NA
V: TRBV5-5
J: TRBJ2-3
DNA: TGTGCCAGCAGCTTGTGGGCAGGGGGGACAGATACGCAGTATTTT
CDR3: CASSLWAGGTDTQYF

size: NA
D: NA
V: TRBV5-1
J: TRBJ2-7
DNA: TGCGCCAGCAGCTTGTTACCGGGACTCGTGTCCTACGAGCAGTACTTC
CDR3: CASSLLPGLVSYEQYF

size: NA
D: TRBD2
V: TRBV2
J: TRBJ2-1
DNA: TGTGCCAGCCGCGATCGTAGCGGGGGTCTGAGCAATGAGCAGTTCTTC
CDR3: CASRDRSGGLSNEQFF

size: NA
D: TRBD2
V: TRBV28
J: TRBJ2-1
DNA: TGTGCCAGCAGCCGTTTGGGGGACTGGGACTACCCCTCCTACAATGAGCAGTTCTTC
CDR3: CASSRLGDWDYPSYNEQFF

size: once
D: TRBD1
V: TRBV4-3
J: TRBJ1-3
DNA: TGCGCCAGCAGCCAAGCCCAGGGGGCTTCATCTGGAAACACCATATATTTT
CDR3: CASSQAQGASSGNTIYF

size: NA
D: TRBD2
V: TRBV5-6
J: TRBJ2-2
DNA: TGTGCCAGCAGCTATTCCGGGACTAGTATTATTTGGGCCGGGGAGCTGTTTTTT
CDR3: CASSYSGTSIIWAGELFF

size: NA
D: NA
V: TRBV5-4
J: TRBJ2-7
DNA: TGTGCCAGCAGCAGGGCCTGGTCAGGGGAACACGAGCAGTACTTC
CDR3: CASSRAWSGEHEQYF

size: NA
D: TRBD2
V: TRBV6-1
J: TRBJ2-5
DNA: TGTGCCAGCAGTGAACTAGCGGGGGGGCAAGAGACCCAGTACTTC
CDR3: CASSELAGGQETQYF

size: few
D: NA
V: TRBV10-1
J: TRBJ1-2
DNA: TGCGCCAGCCCCTACGTTAGCTGGTTCTACACCTTC
CDR3: CASPYVSWFYTF

size: once
D: NA
V: TRBV5-4
J: TRBJ2-6
DNA: TGTGCCAGCAGCGGACAACATGGAAACTCTGGGGCCAACGTCCTGACTTTC
CDR3: CASSGQHGNSGANVLTF

size: NA
D: NA
V: TRBV11-1
J: TRBJ2-5
DNA: TGTGCCAGCCGAACATCCAGGGGAAGGGCACAAGAGACCCAGTACTTC
CDR3: CASRTSRGRAQETQYF

size: once
D: TRBD1
V: TRBV6-5
J: TRBJ1-2
DNA: TGTGCCAGCAGTCCTTATGACAGGGTTCGCGGCTACACCTTC
CDR3: CASSPYDRVRGYTF

size: NA
D: NA
V: TRBV6-1
J: TRBJ1-2
DNA: TGTGCCAGCAGTGAACCCCCCGGGGGTTACGGTTCTAACTATGGCTACACCTTC
CDR3: CASSEPPGGYGSNYGYTF

size: NA
D: NA
V: TRBV5-5
J: TRBJ2-1
DNA: TGTGCCAGCAGCTTAACCCGCGTCTACAATGAGCAGTTCTTC
CDR3: CASSLTRVYNEQFF

size: NA
D: TRBD2
V: TRBV29-1
J: TRBJ2-7
DNA: TGCAGCGTAAGCGGGGGGCGGGACGTGCCTTACGAGCAGTACTTC
CDR3: CSVSGGRDVPYEQYF

size: few
D: NA
V: TRBV2
J: TRBJ2-1
DNA: TGTGCCAGCAGTGAGGGCCGGACCTACAATGAGCAGTTCTTC
CDR3: CASSEGRTYNEQFF

size: NA
D: TRBD1
V: TRBV10-3
J: TRBJ2-4
DNA: TGTGCCACCGGGACAGGGGTTTTAGCCAAAAACATTCAGTACTTC
CDR3: CATGTGVLAKNIQYF

size: NA
D: TRBD1
V: TRBV10-3
J: TRBJ1-3
DNA: TGTGCCATCAGGATGACAGGGTCGGGAAACACCATATATTTT
CDR3: CAIRMTGSGNTIYF

size: NA
D: NA
V: TRBV2
J: TRBJ2-1
DNA: TGTGCCAGCAGTGTCAGGCGGGATGAGCAGTTCTTC
CDR3: CASSVRRDEQFF

size: NA
D: NA
V: TRBV9
J: TRBJ1-1
DNA: TGTGCCAGCAGCCCGCTTCAGGGGAACACTGAAGCTTTCTTT
CDR3: CASSPLQGNTEAFF

size: few
D: NA
V: TRBV30
J: TRBJ1-3
DNA: TGTGCCTGGAGTCGTGTAAACACCATATATTTT
CDR3: CAWSRVNTIYF

size: NA
D: TRBD2
V: TRBV19
J: TRBJ2-1
DNA: TGTGCCAGTAGTATAAGTGGGGCTAGCGGGGGGAGTGAGCAGTTCTTC
CDR3: CASSISGASGGSEQFF

size: NA
D: NA
V: TRBV19
J: TRBJ2-7
DNA: TGTGCCAGTAAAGGGGCACCCTACTACGAGCAGTACTTC
CDR3: CASKGAPYYEQYF

size: NA
D: NA
V: TRBV2
J: TRBJ1-4
DNA: TGTGCCAGCAGTGAAAGCTCAAGCGGCTTAAAACTGTTTTTT
CDR3: CASSESSSGLKLFF

size: NA
D: NA
V: TRBV19
J: TRBJ1-2
DNA: TGTGCCAGTAGTTACATGGGACACAACTATGGCTACACCTTC
CDR3: CASSYMGHNYGYTF

size: NA
D: NA
V: TRBV7-9
J: TRBJ1-5
DNA: TGTGCCAGCAGTCCCTCGACGGGACTGTTCGGATATAGCAATCAGCCCCAGCATTTT
CDR3: CASSPSTGLFGYSNQPQHF

size: NA
D: NA
V: TRBV5-4
J: TRBJ2-3
DNA: TGTGCCAGCAGCTTGGAGGCTGACGGGGCAGATACGCAGTATTTT
CDR3: CASSLEADGADTQYF

size: once
D: NA
V: TRBV6-5
J: TRBJ2-3
DNA: TGTGCCAGCAGTTCTAACAGGGCCCCTAGCACAGATACGCAGTATTTT
CDR3: CASSSNRAPSTDTQYF

size: NA
D: TRBD2
V: TRBV7-9
J: TRBJ2-1
DNA: TGTGCCAGCAGCTTTGGGACTAGCGGGAGTGGTGAGCAGTTCTTC
CDR3: CASSFGTSGSGEQFF

size: NA
D: NA
V: TRBV6-1
J: TRBJ1-4
DNA: TGTGCCAGCAGTGAAAGGACGGCGGGGAGAGAAAAACTGTTTTTT
CDR3: CASSERTAGREKLFF